A single sample is the source of the 17 T cell receptor beta chains below, sequenced in a study of read filtering for tumor transcriptome and immune sequencing. From around 0.4 ug of RNA, a library with molecular barcoded alpha/delta and beta/gamma adaptors was made. TCRdb re-derived calls from the reads in MiXCR, one entry per CDR3 protein. Among tens of thousands of distinct CDR3 sequences listed, around 21% were seen once. Sequenced: a population of CD138-negative cells sorted from bone marrow. The source is a donor over 35 with multiple myeloma.

This clonotype was observed a few times. The gene calls are TRBV20-1 and TRBJ2-4, with TRBD2 matching 9 bases. V lost 0 bases and J lost 3; bases outside the gene matches: 9. Germline-derived CDR1 and CDR2 are DFQATT and SNEGSKA (reference sequence). The CDR3 has 17 residues. CDR3 loop: CSARDTAGGLVKNIQYF. In nucleotides, the CDR3 is TGCAGTGCTAGAGATACGGCGGGAGGGTTGGTCAAAAACATTCAGTACTTC.

This clonotype came up many times. CDR3 coding DNA: TGTGCCAGCAAGCTAGCGGGGGCGAATACGCAGTATTTT. This sequence encodes CASKLAGANTQYF. J is TRBJ2-3 and V is TRBV6-5, with 10 bases that match TRBD2. V trimming: 7 bases; J trimming: 7 bases; junction bases outside the gene matches: 5. The germline V gene encodes CDR1 MNHEY and CDR2 SVGAGI. The CDR3 consists of 13 residues.

This clonotype was seen at least ten times. The chain carries TRBV4-1 and TRBJ1-5, with D hard to call. Germline CDR1 reads MGHRA; CDR2 reads YSYEKL. Trimming left V 4 bases short and J 7 bases short, with 17 bases between. CDR3 length: 15 amino acids. CDR3 nucleotides: TGCGCCAGCAGCCCCGACCCGGGCCAACCGCAGCCCCAGCATTTT. Protein sequence: CASSPDPGQPQPQHF.

Comment on this clonotype: A much bigger clone sits one base away, suggesting this may be a read error. V is TRBV30 and J is TRBJ1-1; D uncertain. The germline gives CDR1 GTSNPN, CDR2 SVGIG (reference sequence). Trimming removed 4 bases from V and 6 bases from J, with 15 bases in between. This CDR3 spans 13 amino acids. CDR3: CAWTRSGVPEAFF. In nucleotides, the CDR3 is TGTGCCTGGACCCGCTCCGGAGTCCCTGAAGCTTTCTTT.

The table lists this clonotype with many counts. An end of the junction does not agree with germline; a read error may underlie this. The chain is built from TRBV5-1 and TRBJ2-7; 12 positions agree with TRBD1. Germline CDR1 reads SGHRS; CDR2 reads YFSETQ. This CDR3 comprises 15 residues. CDR3 DNA: TGCGCCAGCAGCGGAGGGACAGGGGGCTCCTCCGAGCAGTACTTC. Amino acid sequence: CASSGGTGGSSEQYF.

The V call is TRBV27, the J call TRBJ2-7; tentatively, D is TRBD1 (6 bases). This CDR3 region has 16 residues. Trimming took 2 bases from V and 4 from J, leaving 18 bases between them. Germline lookup yields CDR1 MNHEY and CDR2 SMNVEV (reference sequence). This CDR3 reads CASSLRAGTYLYEQYF. Here the CDR3 DNA reads TGTGCCAGCAGTTTACGGGCCGGGACATACCTGTACGAGCAGTACTTC.

This clonotype was detected many times. The genes are TRBV12-5 and TRBJ2-7; 7 bases line up with TRBD2. Germline assignment: CDR1 LGHNT and CDR2 FRNRAP. This CDR3 has 15 residues. V shed 1 base, J shed 5 bases, and the junction held 8 bases outside the gene matches. CDR3 loop: CASGLGAGRGDEQYF. In nucleotides, the CDR3 is TGTGCTAGTGGTTTGGGTGCCGGCCGGGGGGACGAGCAGTACTTC. The full variable domain, in which reference TRBV12-5 and TRBJ2-7 provide the parts outside the CDR3, is DARVTQTPRHKVTEMGQEVTMRCQPILGHNTVFWYRQTMMQGLELLAYFRNRAPLDDSGMPKDRFSAEMPDATLATLKIQPSEPRDSAVYFCASGLGAGRGDEQYFGPGTRLTVT.

This clonotype was detected ten times or more. The CDR3, as DNA: TGTGCCAGCAGTTACATCGGAGAGACCCAGTACTTC. Its protein is CASSYIGETQYF. The gene calls are TRBV6-2 or TRBV6-3 and TRBJ2-5; D remains unclear. This CDR3 region has 12 residues. The ends were cut back, 2 bases at V and 4 bases at J, with 5 bases in the middle. In germline, CDR1 is MNHEY, CDR2 SVGEGT.

Turning to this clonotype: A single base separates this from a much larger clone, so it may be a read error. The J gene is TRBJ1-4, the V gene TRBV19; D is undetermined. The CDR3 is made up of 12 amino acids. The V and J ends lost 5 bases and 6 bases respectively, with 7 bases between them. The germline V gene encodes CDR1 LNHDA and CDR2 SQIVND (reference sequence). The CDR3 sequence: CASSQADEKLFF. In nucleotides, the CDR3 is TGTGCCAGTAGTCAGGCAGATGAAAAACTGTTTTTT.

This clonotype was seen repeatedly, ten times or more. The chain carries TRBV20-1 and TRBJ2-7; perhaps TRBD2 as D (6 bases). V shed 6 bases and J shed 9 bases, with 24 bases lying between them. The CDR3 has 14 residues. Germline V gives CDR1 DFQATT, CDR2 SNEGSKA (reference sequence). The chain's CDR3 is CSATGLGAIGGQYF. For the CDR3, the DNA is TGCAGTGCGACGGGACTCGGAGCGATTGGGGGGCAGTACTTC.

This clonotype occurred many times. Possible read error: a much larger clone is one base away. The CDR3 reads CSARGGTENTGELFF. Written as DNA, the CDR3 is TGCAGTGCTAGGGGCGGGACAGAGAACACCGGGGAGCTGTTTTTT. The chain carries TRBV20-1 and TRBJ2-2, with D perhaps matching TRBD1 (7 bases). Germline loops: CDR1 DFQATT, CDR2 SNEGSKA (reference sequence). This CDR3 contains 15 residues. V shed 3 bases and J shed 1 base, with 12 bases lying between them.

There are a few counts of this clonotype. J is TRBJ2-7 and V is TRBV29-1; D is perhaps TRBD1 or TRBD2 (5 bases each). The CDR3 contains 12 residues. CDR1 and CDR2 from the germline V gene are SQVTM and ANQGSEA. V gave up 7 bases and J gave up 0 bases, with 10 bases separating them. CDR3 in amino acids: CSAAGSSYEQYF. The CDR3 nucleotides are TGCAGCGCGGCAGGGAGCTCCTACGAGCAGTACTTC.

There are many counts of this clonotype. The gene calls are TRBV7-9 and TRBJ2-2; D not certain. Looked up from germline, CDR1 is SEHNR and CDR2 is FQNEAQ (reference sequence). The V end was cut by 1 base, the J end by 0 bases, with 6 bases between. The CDR3 contains 15 residues. The CDR3 DNA follows: TGTGCCAGCAGCTTAGTATTAACGAACACCGGGGAGCTGTTTTTT. Protein: CASSLVLTNTGELFF.

This clonotype was detected a few times. This sequence joins TRBV20-1 and TRBJ1-5, with 7 bases identical to TRBD1. J gave up 9 bases and V 6 bases, and 14 bases lay outside the gene matches. Germline CDR1 and CDR2: DFQATT and SNEGSKA (reference sequence). The length of the CDR3 is 14 residues. CDR3 protein: CSATAWTGQRPQHF. In nucleotides, the CDR3 is TGCAGTGCCACTGCGTGGACAGGTCAAAGGCCCCAGCATTTT.

This clonotype was counted between two and nine times. V is TRBV11-3 and J is TRBJ2-1; 11 bases map to TRBD1. The CDR3 consists of 17 residues. Germline CDR1 SGHNT, CDR2 YENEEA. The junction had 5 bases not matched to a gene; V was cut back by 0 bases and J by 4 bases. CDR3 protein: CASSLDGGQGDYNEQFF. The DNA of the CDR3 is TGTGCCAGCAGCTTAGATGGGGGACAGGGGGATTACAATGAGCAGTTCTTC.

The table lists this clonotype with a few counts. This may arise from a read error, as a much more abundant clone is one base away. The chain is built from TRBV12-3 or TRBV12-4 and TRBJ1-1, with no clear D. The V end was cut by 7 bases, the J end by 6 bases, with 15 bases between. This CDR3 is 13 amino acids long. The CDR3 sequence: CASTSGQPAEAFF. CDR3 sequence (DNA): TGTGCCAGCACTTCTGGGCAGCCCGCTGAAGCTTTCTTT.

This clonotype was seen many times. The chain recombines TRBV12-3 or TRBV12-4 with TRBJ2-5; 14 nucleotides align to TRBD2. The CDR3 is 16 amino acids. V lost 5 bases, J lost 3 bases, and 5 bases stayed unmatched. The CDR3 here is CASSPPGLAGEETQYF. The CDR3 DNA follows: TGTGCCAGCAGTCCTCCGGGACTAGCGGGGGAAGAGACCCAGTACTTC.